Listed here is a single T cell receptor beta chain. The antigen is not known. Terminally differentiated effector memory CD45RA+ cells were excluded from the naive CD8 cells, which were CD45RO-negative and positively selected for CCR7. Participating donors were healthy, HIV-negative adults free of recent acute infections or vaccinations. The data were taken from a study of shared clonotypes between healthy human individuals. Only in-frame clones appear in the TCRdb table, and some are missing; sequencing was by immunoSEQ multiplex PCR. The data show over 750,000 clones, about 96% seen once. Findings of the study overall: Specimens sampled were limited to blood, with tissue repertoires likely differing.

The CDR3 extends over 14 amino acids. Germline CDR1 is SQVTM and CDR2 is ANQGSEA. Trimming took 6 bases from V and 2 from J; bases not matched to a gene: 3. The V call is TRBV29-1, the J call TRBJ2-7; 14 positions match TRBD2. Input material: naive CD8+ T cells sorted from blood. The sequence was collected from a man younger than 40 in good health. The CDR3 DNA reads TGCAGCGTACGACTAGCGGGAGGGGCCTACGAGCAGTACTTC. The encoded protein is CSVRLAGGAYEQYF.